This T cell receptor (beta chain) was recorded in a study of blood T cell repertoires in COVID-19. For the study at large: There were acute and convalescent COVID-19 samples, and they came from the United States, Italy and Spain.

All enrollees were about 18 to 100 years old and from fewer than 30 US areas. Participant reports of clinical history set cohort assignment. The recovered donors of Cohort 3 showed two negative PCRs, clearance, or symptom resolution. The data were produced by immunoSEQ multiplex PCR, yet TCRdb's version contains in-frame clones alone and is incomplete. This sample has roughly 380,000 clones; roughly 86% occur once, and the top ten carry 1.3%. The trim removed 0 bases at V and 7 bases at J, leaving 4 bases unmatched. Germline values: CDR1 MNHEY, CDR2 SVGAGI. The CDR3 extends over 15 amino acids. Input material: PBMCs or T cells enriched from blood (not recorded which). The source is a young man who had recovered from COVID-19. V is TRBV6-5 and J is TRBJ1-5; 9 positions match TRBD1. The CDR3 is CASSYSGTGYQPQHF. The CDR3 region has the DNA TGTGCCAGCAGTTACTCCGGGACAGGGTACCAGCCCCAGCATTTT.